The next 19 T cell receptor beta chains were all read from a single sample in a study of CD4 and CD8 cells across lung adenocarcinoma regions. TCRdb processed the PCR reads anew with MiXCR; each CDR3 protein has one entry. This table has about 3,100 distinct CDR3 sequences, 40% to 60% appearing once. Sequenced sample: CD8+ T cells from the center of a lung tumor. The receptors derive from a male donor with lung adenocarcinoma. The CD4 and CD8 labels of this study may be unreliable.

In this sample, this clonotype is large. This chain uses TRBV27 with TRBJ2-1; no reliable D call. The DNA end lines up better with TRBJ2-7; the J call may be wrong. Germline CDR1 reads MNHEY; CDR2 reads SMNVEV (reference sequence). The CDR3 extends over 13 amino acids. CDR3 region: CASSLSGPTEQYF. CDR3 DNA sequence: TGTGCCAGCAGTTTATCAGGCCCCACCGAGCAGTACTTC.

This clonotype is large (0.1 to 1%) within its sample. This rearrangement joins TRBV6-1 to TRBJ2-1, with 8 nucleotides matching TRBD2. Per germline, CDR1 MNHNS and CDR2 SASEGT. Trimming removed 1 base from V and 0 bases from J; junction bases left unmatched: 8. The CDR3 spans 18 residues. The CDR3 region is CASSEVSGGGSSYNEQFF. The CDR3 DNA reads TGTGCCAGCAGTGAAGTTTCGGGAGGGGGTAGCTCCTACAATGAGCAGTTCTTC.

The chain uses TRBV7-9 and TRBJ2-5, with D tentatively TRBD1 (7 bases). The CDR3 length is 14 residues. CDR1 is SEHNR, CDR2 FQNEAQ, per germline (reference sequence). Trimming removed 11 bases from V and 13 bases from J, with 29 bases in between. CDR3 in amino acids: CARGSAGGQESWYF. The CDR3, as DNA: TGTGCCCGGGGCTCGGCAGGGGGGCAAGAGTCCTGGTACTTC.

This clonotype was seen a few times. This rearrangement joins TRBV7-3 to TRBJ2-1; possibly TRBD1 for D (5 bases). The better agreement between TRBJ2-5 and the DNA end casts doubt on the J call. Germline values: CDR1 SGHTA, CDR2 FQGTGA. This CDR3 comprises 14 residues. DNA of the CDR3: TGTGCCAGCAGCTTAAATCCAGGGTTGGAGACCCAGTACTTC. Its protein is CASSLNPGLETQYF.

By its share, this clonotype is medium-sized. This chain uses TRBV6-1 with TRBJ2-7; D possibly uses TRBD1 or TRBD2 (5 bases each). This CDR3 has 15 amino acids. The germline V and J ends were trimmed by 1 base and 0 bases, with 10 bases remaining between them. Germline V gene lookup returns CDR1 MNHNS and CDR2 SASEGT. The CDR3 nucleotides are TGTGCCAGCAGTGAAGGGGACCCAAGCTCCTACGAGCAGTACTTC. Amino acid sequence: CASSEGDPSSYEQYF.

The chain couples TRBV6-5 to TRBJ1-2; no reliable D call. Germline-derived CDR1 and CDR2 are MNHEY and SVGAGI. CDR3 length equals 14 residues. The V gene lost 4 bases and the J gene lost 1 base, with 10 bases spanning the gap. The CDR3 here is CASSSPDVNYGYTF. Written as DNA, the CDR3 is TGTGCCAGCAGTTCCCCGGACGTTAACTATGGCTACACCTTC.

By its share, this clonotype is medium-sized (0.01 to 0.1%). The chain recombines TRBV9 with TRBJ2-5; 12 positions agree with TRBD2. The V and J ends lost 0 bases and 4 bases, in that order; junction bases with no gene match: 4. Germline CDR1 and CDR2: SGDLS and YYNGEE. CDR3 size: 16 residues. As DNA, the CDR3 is TGTGCCAGCAGCGTAGAGCTAGCGGGAGGGGCAGAGACCCAGTACTTC. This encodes CASSVELAGGAETQYF.

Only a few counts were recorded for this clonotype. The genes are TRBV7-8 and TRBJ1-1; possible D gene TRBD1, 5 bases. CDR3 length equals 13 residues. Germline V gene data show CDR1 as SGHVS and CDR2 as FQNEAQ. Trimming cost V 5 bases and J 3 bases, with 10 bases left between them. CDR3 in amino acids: CASSVGQYTEAFF. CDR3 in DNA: TGTGCCAGCAGCGTAGGACAATACACTGAAGCTTTCTTT. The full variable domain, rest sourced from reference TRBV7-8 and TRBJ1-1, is GAGVSQSPRYKVAKRGQDVALRCDPISGHVSLFWYQQALGQGPEFLTYFQNEAQLDKSGLPSDRFFAERPEGSVSTLKIQRTQQEDSAVYLCASSVGQYTEAFFGQGTRLTVV.

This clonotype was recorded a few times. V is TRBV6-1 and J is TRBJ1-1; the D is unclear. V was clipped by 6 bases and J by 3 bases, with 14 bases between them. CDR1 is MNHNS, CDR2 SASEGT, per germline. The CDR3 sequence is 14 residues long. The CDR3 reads CASRMTPRDTEAFF. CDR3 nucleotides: TGTGCCAGCAGGATGACCCCCCGAGACACTGAAGCTTTCTTT.

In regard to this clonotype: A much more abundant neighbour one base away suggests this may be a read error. The CDR3 nucleotides read TGTGCCAGCAGCCCGGGACTAGCGGGCGATGAGCAGTACTTC. It codes for CASSPGLAGDEQYF. V usage is TRBV6-1 and J usage is TRBJ2-5; 12 bases are shared with TRBD2. CDR1 MNHNS and CDR2 SASEGT come from the germline V gene. V lost 6 bases, J lost 11 bases, and 10 bases stayed unmatched. The CDR3 has 14 residues.

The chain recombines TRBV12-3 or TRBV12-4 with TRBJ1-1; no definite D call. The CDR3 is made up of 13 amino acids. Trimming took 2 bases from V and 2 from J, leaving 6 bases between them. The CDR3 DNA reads TGTGCCAGCAGTTTAAAGGGAAACACTGAAGCTTTCTTT. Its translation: CASSLKGNTEAFF.

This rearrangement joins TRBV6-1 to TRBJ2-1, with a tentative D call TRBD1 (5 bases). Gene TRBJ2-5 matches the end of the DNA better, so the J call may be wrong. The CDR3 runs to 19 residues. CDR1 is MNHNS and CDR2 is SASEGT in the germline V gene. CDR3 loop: CASSEARQGAGARAETQYF. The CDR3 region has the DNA TGTGCCAGCAGTGAAGCGCGCCAGGGTGCAGGCGCTCGTGCAGAGACCCAGTACTTC.

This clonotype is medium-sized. CDR3 nucleotides: TGTGCCAGCAGTTACTTCGGGGGTTCCAATGAGCAGTTCTTC. Its protein is CASSYFGGSNEQFF. The chain combines TRBV6-5 with TRBJ2-1; tentatively, D is TRBD2 (6 bases). V gave up 1 base and J gave up 6 bases, with 10 bases separating them. Germline V gene data show CDR1 as MNHEY and CDR2 as SVGAGI. This CDR3 comprises 14 residues.

The CDR3 DNA is TGCGCCAGCAGCCCCGGGACTAGCGGGGGCCCTGGGGACTCCTACAATGAGCAGTTCTTC. This translates into CASSPGTSGGPGDSYNEQFF. The chain couples TRBV10-1 to TRBJ2-1; 14 bases line up with TRBD2. CDR1 is WNHNN, CDR2 SYGVQD, per germline (reference sequence). This CDR3 contains 20 residues. The V segment lost 6 bases and the J segment 0 bases; nucleotides outside the gene matches: 13.

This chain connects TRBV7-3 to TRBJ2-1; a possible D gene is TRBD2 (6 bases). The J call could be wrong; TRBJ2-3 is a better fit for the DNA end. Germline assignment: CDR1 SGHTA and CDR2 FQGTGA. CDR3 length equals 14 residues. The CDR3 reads CAGRGGRDSETQYF. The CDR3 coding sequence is TGTGCGGGGCGCGGAGGCCGGGACTCAGAGACCCAGTATTTT.

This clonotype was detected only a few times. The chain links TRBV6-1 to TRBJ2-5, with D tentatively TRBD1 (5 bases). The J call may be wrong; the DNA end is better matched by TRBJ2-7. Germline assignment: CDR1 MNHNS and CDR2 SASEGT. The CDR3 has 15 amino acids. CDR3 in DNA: TGTGCCAGCACCCCACCGGGCAGGGATGGAAGCGAGCAGTACTTC. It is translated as CASTPPGRDGSEQYF.

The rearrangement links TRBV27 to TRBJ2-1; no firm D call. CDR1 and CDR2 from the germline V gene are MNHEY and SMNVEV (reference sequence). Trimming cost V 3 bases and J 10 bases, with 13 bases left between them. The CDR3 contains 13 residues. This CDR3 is CASSLWPAYEQFF. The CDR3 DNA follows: TGTGCCAGCAGTTTGTGGCCGGCCTACGAGCAGTTCTTC.

The CDR3 DNA reads as TGTGCCAGCAGCTTCGACAGGGGATTGGACGAGCAGTACTTC. It specifies CASSFDRGLDEQYF. The chain combines TRBV7-2 with TRBJ2-5, with 8 bases matching TRBD1. The J call is uncertain, as TRBJ2-7 better fits the DNA end. Germline V gene lookup returns CDR1 SGHTA and CDR2 FQGNSA. This CDR3 region has 14 residues.

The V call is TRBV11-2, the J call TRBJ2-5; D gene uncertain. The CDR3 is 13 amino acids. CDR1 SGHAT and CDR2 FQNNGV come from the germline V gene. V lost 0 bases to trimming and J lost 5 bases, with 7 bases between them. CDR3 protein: CASSLEGYETQYF. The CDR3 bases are TGTGCCAGCAGCTTAGAGGGGTACGAGACCCAGTACTTC.